This T cell receptor (beta chain) was obtained from a study of blood T cell repertoires in COVID-19. Sequencing was performed with immunoSEQ multiplex PCR; in TCRdb, only in-frame clones are kept and a portion is missing. The table includes some 130,000 clones, about 91% detected once. The V gene lost 0 bases and the J gene lost 5 bases, with 7 bases spanning the gap. This CDR3 region has 12 residues. Germline values: CDR1 GTSNPN, CDR2 SVGIG (reference sequence). The receptor was derived from a man aged 45 to 65 with acute or convalescent COVID-19. Material for sequencing was peripheral blood. V gene TRBV30 combines with J gene TRBJ1-2, with a possible D match to TRBD1 (6 bases). The CDR3 region is CAWSVQGYGYTF. The CDR3 coding sequence is TGTGCCTGGAGTGTACAGGGTTATGGCTACACCTTC.